A selection of T cell receptor beta chains follows, all from one sample in a study of shared clonotypes between healthy human individuals. Profiled with immunoSEQ multiplex PCR; TCRdb holds only in-frame clones, not every one. The table includes over a million clones, approximately 72% detected once. Input material: memory CD4+ T cells sorted from blood. These receptors were obtained from a man aged 18 to 30 in good health. CDR3s include the opening cysteine and the closing phenylalanine or tryptophan. Fields, in order: J gene, clone size, V gene, D gene, CDR3 protein, CDR3 DNA. A D gene is named only where the DNA matches it firmly. Clone size, where shown, is once, few, many, or a class for clones that have expanded.

TRBJ1-2	NA	TRBV9	NA	CASSDSGWGYTF	TGTGCCAGCAGCGATTCGGGGTGGGGCTACACCTTC
TRBJ1-1	NA	TRBV7-8	NA	CASSLAGIEVNTEAFF	TGTGCCAGCAGCTTAGCAGGCATAGAGGTGAACACTGAAGCTTTCTTT
TRBJ2-7	NA	TRBV5-1	NA	CASSPDGSSYEQYF	TGCGCCAGCAGCCCGGACGGAAGCTCCTACGAGCAGTACTTC
TRBJ2-1	NA	TRBV7-2	NA	CASSSTGQGPYNEQFF	TGTGCCAGCAGCTCGACGGGGCAGGGGCCTTACAATGAGCAGTTCTTC
TRBJ2-3	NA	TRBV15	TRBD2	CATSGRTSGSDTQYF	TGTGCCACCAGCGGTCGGACTAGCGGGTCAGATACGCAGTATTTT
TRBJ2-7	NA	TRBV30	NA	CAWMGQPGTQQYF	TGTGCCTGGATGGGGCAGCCTGGTACTCAGCAGTACTTC
TRBJ1-1	NA	TRBV5-4	TRBD1	CASSLDRGRSTEAFF	TGTGCCAGCAGCTTGGACAGGGGGCGAAGCACTGAAGCTTTCTTT
TRBJ2-2	NA	TRBV5-4	TRBD2	CASSLGSRGSGTGELFF	TGTGCCAGCAGTTTGGGGTCTCGCGGGAGCGGTACCGGGGAGCTGTTTTTT
TRBJ1-5	many	TRBV19	NA	CASSQSKGTSNQPQHF	TGTGCCAGTAGCCAAAGCAAGGGAACGAGCAATCAGCCCCAGCATTTT
TRBJ2-3	few	TRBV11-2	TRBD1	CASSSGQARADTQYF	TGTGCCAGCAGCTCGGGACAGGCTCGGGCAGATACGCAGTATTTT
TRBJ1-1	NA	TRBV18	TRBD1	CASSPLRDRGLDEAFF	TGTGCCAGCTCACCACTCCGGGACAGGGGGCTAGATGAAGCTTTCTTT
TRBJ1-1	NA	TRBV6-5	NA	CASSVGRPDAEAFF	TGTGCCAGCAGTGTCGGGAGGCCGGACGCTGAAGCTTTCTTT
TRBJ1-2	few	TRBV27	TRBD1	CASSFLGQGAEGYTF	TGTGCCAGCAGTTTCCTGGGACAGGGGGCGGAGGGCTACACCTTC
TRBJ2-7	NA	TRBV11-2	NA	CASSLDPSLSYEQYF	TGTGCCAGCAGCTTAGATCCGAGCCTCTCCTACGAGCAGTACTTC
TRBJ2-7	NA	TRBV2	TRBD2	CASREGLAGASYEQYF	TGTGCCAGCAGGGAGGGACTAGCGGGCGCTTCCTACGAGCAGTACTTC
TRBJ1-2	NA	TRBV23-1	NA	CASRENYGQRIYGYTF	TGCGCCAGCAGAGAAAACTACGGACAGAGGATCTATGGCTACACCTTC
TRBJ1-5	NA	TRBV27	NA	CASSLSRNQPQHF	TGTGCCAGCAGTTTATCCCGCAATCAGCCCCAGCATTTT
TRBJ1-2	NA	TRBV7-9	TRBD1	CASSPGTGSNYGYTF	TGTGCCAGCAGCCCCGGGACAGGGTCTAACTATGGCTACACCTTC
TRBJ2-3	NA	TRBV19	NA	CASSKPGANADTQYF	TGTGCCAGTAGTAAACCGGGAGCTAACGCAGATACGCAGTATTTT
TRBJ1-2	NA	TRBV11-2	NA	CAILDSWNYGYTF	TGTGCCATCTTGGACAGTTGGAATTATGGCTACACCTTC
TRBJ1-5	NA	TRBV6-1	NA	CASSPSGGYQPQHF	TGTGCCAGCAGCCCATCGGGGGGATATCAGCCCCAGCATTTT
TRBJ2-2	NA	TRBV30	TRBD1	CAWNRQGAGELFF	TGTGCCTGGAATAGACAGGGGGCCGGGGAGCTGTTTTTT